This T cell receptor (beta chain) was recovered during a study of CXCR3-negative and CXCR3-positive naive CD8 T cells. Study-level results: High diversity, comparable across both naive subsets, contrasted with much lower diversity in memory CD8+ cells.

About this clonotype: Its antigen is still unknown.

Germline CDR1 is SGHTA and CDR2 is FQGNSA. This CDR3 is built from 17 residues. The authors made the TRB cDNA libraries by 5' RACE using UMI labels. TCRdb re-called the 5' RACE reads; every CDR3 protein appears as one record, without DNA. Recorded for this sample: tens of thousands of distinct CDR3 sequences. The chain couples TRBV7-2 to TRBJ2-7; TCRdb's assignment of TRBD2 cannot be checked, as there is no DNA. The clonotype comes from a human donor in good health. Some clones in this sample may be carry-over from other donors' samples. The sample comprised naive CXCR3- CD8+ T cells from blood. The subset: CD45RO-CCR7+CD27+CD95- naive CD8+ T cells lacking CXCR3 (TNR3-). The CDR3 is CASSSYLAGGSSYEQYF.